This T cell receptor (beta chain) originates from a study of blood T cell repertoires in COVID-19. Across the study: Sources were T cells, B-cell-depleted T cells, or PBMCs; the material itself was cDNA or gDNA.

The study drew participants aged about 18 to 95 years from fewer than 30 US areas. Self-reported history from a screening survey and questionnaire set each donor's cohort. V shed 4 bases, J shed 3 bases, and the junction held 5 bases outside the gene matches. The CDR3 covers 15 residues. In germline, CDR1 is SGHDT, CDR2 YYEEEE. In the study's own analysis: Amplification of reference gene primers was used by the study to estimate nucleated cell counts. The method was immunoSEQ multiplex PCR; TCRdb's version includes in-frame clones alone and lacks a portion of them. V, J and clone size reflect that table, while D and trimming were determined from the DNA. The table shows around 250,000 clones, with around four fifths occurring only once.

The specimen was PBMCs or T cells enriched from blood (not recorded which). This chain uses TRBV5-6 with TRBJ1-5; TRBD1 matches 9 bases. The sequence was collected from a young man with acute COVID-19. The CDR3 DNA reads TGTGCCAGCAGCCGTGGGACAGGGCACAATCAGCCCCAGCATTTT. Translation gives CASSRGTGHNQPQHF.